A single T cell receptor beta chain is shown here with its context. Which antigen it targets is not known. Base qualities are not at hand, and no much larger clone is one base apart. The library was made by 5' RACE. These reads were obtained on an Illumina HiSeq 2500. The second PCR ran for roughly 7 to 11 cycles and used a J-beta primer mix along with a sample-barcoded 5' primer. A template-switch 5' adaptor carrying 12 random nucleotides introduced a unique molecular identifier onto each TCR beta cDNA molecule. Each sample yielded at least 3 million CDR3-containing paired-end reads. First-strand cDNA synthesis was performed from all RNA using the Mint cDNA synthesis kit, with priming by a TRBC-specific oligonucleotide. Following uracil-DNA glycosylase treatment, all cDNA underwent a first 18-cycle PCR with the universal primers M1SS and BC2_uni_R. The published analysis was carried out like this. Normalization of each sample was performed by random selection of 1 million high-quality reads, each carrying a distinct molecular identifier. Instead of being binned into consensus sequences, reads that shared molecular identifiers were thrown out. CDR3 identification, clonotype clustering and error correction used MiTCR with a Q25 quality threshold and the strictest error-elimination algorithm. A nonparametric unseen species model with Euler transformation was used to estimate lower-bound total TCR beta diversity. TCRdb's own reprocessing of the public reads used fastp at Q25 and MiXCR and kept productive beta chains. Rows are combined by CDR3 protein, so each entry shows the most common genes and DNA. The V and J calls shown here were made by TCRdb, not taken from the authors' results. The sample table contains nearly 1 million distinct CDR3 sequences; only one count was recorded for roughly half of them. The ten most abundant clones make up about 22% of the sample.

The source of the sample is a study of blood T cells in healthy people across ages (dated by TCRdb to about 2015). For context, the study as a whole: In model experiments, roughly one uniquely barcoded TCR beta cDNA molecule per two T cells was captured by template switching. The donors were divided into four age groups: young (average approximately 17 years), middle-aged (roughly 40), aged (under 70) and long-lived (nearly 85). Two additional independent replicas of 1 million unique cDNA reads from the same blood draw were analyzed for two donors (one aged 18 to 29 and one aged 80 or older). Using deep sequencing normalized with unique cDNA molecular identifiers, the study measured how TCR beta repertoire diversity changes with age. To avoid experimental bias, donors of different ages were spread randomly across the sequencing lanes.

Results the study describes overall, beyond this receptor: Because the CMV infection status of the donors was unknown, age-related changes in expanded clonotypes may potentially have been confounded. The percentage of naive T cells measured by flow cytometry correlated strongly with observed TCR beta diversity. Bulk unsorted PBMC profiling prevented conclusive comparison of naive and antigen-experienced compartments. Total diversity estimates from one million sequenced T cells were considered lower bounds and underestimates. Compared with the aged group, more naive CD4+ T cells, fewer expanded clones and increased TCR diversity were shown by the long-lived group, suggesting age selection. As age increased, observed TCR beta diversity per million T cells dropped in a roughly linear way, and a significant reduction was already evident by age roughly 40.

Deletion took 11 bases off V and 5 bases off J, with a span of 11 bases between the germline ends. CDR1 and CDR2 are read off the germline V gene as ENHRY and SYGVKD. The CDR3 numbers 11 residues from cysteine through phenylalanine. This entry keeps only the CDR3 DNA: 33 bases, framed from base 1. Donors were around 37 systemically healthy Caucasian individuals from Russia aged roughly 6 to 90 years. Each donor gave 9.5 to 10 milliliters of peripheral blood, drawn into EDTA-treated Vacutainer tubes. PBMCs were isolated by Ficoll-Paque density-gradient centrifugation, with at least 7 million obtained per sample. Trizol reagent was used to extract total RNA from the PBMCs, yielding at least 6 micrograms per sample. The percentages of naive CD45RAhigh/CD27high T cells were determined by flow cytometry on a PBMC aliquot from every donor.

This TCR came from a woman in her sixties or seventies in good health. Material: blood. In this chain, TRBV10-3 is recombined with TRBJ2-3; the D segment is perhaps TRBD1 or TRBD2, each sharing 6 matched bases. The CDR3 reads as follows: CAAEGGDTQYF. The DNA sequence is as follows: TGTGCCGCGGAGGGGGGAGATACGCAGTATTTT.